These T cell receptor beta chains were read from a single sample in a study of T cell responses to AZD1222 COVID-19 vaccine. Method: immunoSEQ multiplex PCR; TCRdb's copy keeps in-frame clones and lacks some. Here the sample spans 65,000 to 75,000 clones, roughly 84% being singletons. The sample was peripheral blood, taken on day 0 of AZD1222 vaccination. Every receptor here comes from an adult in good health. CDR3s include the opening cysteine and the closing phenylalanine or tryptophan. The order of the fields is clone size, J gene, D gene, V gene, CDR3 protein, CDR3 DNA. A D gene is named only where the DNA matches it firmly. Part of the rows lack a size; the others show once, few, many or a class for expanded clones.

clone size: -
J gene: TRBJ2-1
D gene: TRBD2
V gene: TRBV7-2
CDR3 protein: CASSLSRTSGHNEQFF
CDR3 DNA: TGTGCCAGCAGCTTATCCCGGACTAGCGGACACAATGAGCAGTTCTTC

clone size: -
J gene: TRBJ2-5
D gene: TRBD2
V gene: TRBV19
CDR3 protein: CASSTGLAGETQYF
CDR3 DNA: TGTGCCAGTAGTACCGGACTAGCCGGGGAGACCCAGTACTTC

clone size: -
J gene: TRBJ1-1
D gene: TRBD1
V gene: TRBV6-5
CDR3 protein: CASIPFGTGNTEAFF
CDR3 DNA: TGTGCCAGCATCCCGTTTGGGACAGGGAACACTGAAGCTTTCTTT

clone size: -
J gene: TRBJ2-7
D gene: -
V gene: TRBV3-1/TRBV3-2
CDR3 protein: CASSQGLGSYEQYF
CDR3 DNA: TGTGCCAGCAGCCAAGGACTAGGCTCCTACGAGCAGTACTTC

clone size: -
J gene: TRBJ1-1
D gene: -
V gene: TRBV29-1
CDR3 protein: CSVLVGNTEAFF
CDR3 DNA: TGCAGCGTTCTAGTCGGGAACACTGAAGCTTTCTTT

clone size: -
J gene: TRBJ1-2
D gene: -
V gene: TRBV5-1
CDR3 protein: CASSLDGGYGYTF
CDR3 DNA: TGCGCCAGCAGCTTGGATGGGGGCTATGGCTACACCTTC

clone size: -
J gene: TRBJ2-1
D gene: -
V gene: TRBV5-6
CDR3 protein: CASSLVQNEQFF
CDR3 DNA: TGTGCCAGCAGCTTGGTGCAAAATGAGCAGTTCTTC

clone size: -
J gene: TRBJ2-2
D gene: -
V gene: TRBV6-2/TRBV6-3
CDR3 protein: CASSPQGGAGELFF
CDR3 DNA: TGTGCCAGCAGTCCCCAGGGGGGGGCCGGGGAGCTGTTTTTT

clone size: -
J gene: TRBJ2-7
D gene: -
V gene: TRBV3-1/TRBV3-2
CDR3 protein: CASSQGTRGSYEQYF
CDR3 DNA: TGTGCCAGCAGCCAAGGGACGCGGGGCTCCTACGAGCAGTACTTC

clone size: -
J gene: TRBJ1-5
D gene: -
V gene: TRBV6-5
CDR3 protein: CASRRDTGTEPQHF
CDR3 DNA: TGTGCCAGCAGACGGGACACCGGCACTGAGCCCCAGCATTTT

clone size: -
J gene: TRBJ2-1
D gene: -
V gene: TRBV4-2
CDR3 protein: CASSEHWNEQFF
CDR3 DNA: TGTGCCAGCAGCGAACATTGGAATGAGCAGTTCTTC

clone size: -
J gene: TRBJ2-2
D gene: -
V gene: TRBV19
CDR3 protein: CASTRGDYTGELFF
CDR3 DNA: TGTGCCAGTACCCGCGGGGACTACACCGGGGAGCTGTTTTTT

clone size: -
J gene: TRBJ2-5
D gene: TRBD2
V gene: TRBV27
CDR3 protein: CASSFKRGVQETQYF
CDR3 DNA: TGTGCCAGCAGCTTTAAGCGGGGGGTACAAGAGACCCAGTACTTC

clone size: -
J gene: TRBJ2-1
D gene: TRBD1
V gene: TRBV19
CDR3 protein: CASSTGTGGYHEQFF
CDR3 DNA: TGTGCCAGTAGTACCGGGACAGGGGGGTACCATGAGCAGTTCTTC

clone size: -
J gene: TRBJ2-5
D gene: TRBD2
V gene: TRBV6-2/TRBV6-3
CDR3 protein: CASSDPSGGAETQYF
CDR3 DNA: TGTGCCAGCAGTGACCCTAGCGGGGGGGCCGAGACCCAGTACTTC

clone size: -
J gene: TRBJ1-1
D gene: TRBD1
V gene: TRBV19
CDR3 protein: CASRLQGAAAFF
CDR3 DNA: TGTGCCAGTAGGTTACAGGGGGCGGCGGCTTTCTTT

clone size: few
J gene: TRBJ2-5
D gene: TRBD2
V gene: TRBV7-3
CDR3 protein: CASSVSGSETQYF
CDR3 DNA: TGTGCCAGCAGCGTTAGCGGGAGCGAGACCCAGTACTTC

clone size: -
J gene: TRBJ1-4
D gene: -
V gene: TRBV4-2
CDR3 protein: CASSQDKGVAEKLFF
CDR3 DNA: TGTGCCAGCAGCCAAGATAAGGGAGTAGCTGAAAAACTGTTTTTT

clone size: -
J gene: TRBJ2-1
D gene: -
V gene: TRBV27
CDR3 protein: CASSPRGTVINEQFF
CDR3 DNA: TGTGCCAGCAGTCCCCGGGGGACAGTCATAAATGAGCAGTTCTTC

clone size: -
J gene: TRBJ2-2
D gene: TRBD2
V gene: TRBV7-3
CDR3 protein: CASSLNGGSVNTGELFF
CDR3 DNA: TGTGCCAGCAGCTTAAATGGCGGGAGTGTGAACACCGGGGAGCTGTTTTTT

clone size: -
J gene: TRBJ2-1
D gene: -
V gene: TRBV6-1
CDR3 protein: CASNDGQPTTYNEQFF
CDR3 DNA: TGTGCCAGCAATGACGGACAGCCTACAACCTACAATGAGCAGTTCTTC

clone size: -
J gene: TRBJ2-2
D gene: TRBD1
V gene: TRBV27
CDR3 protein: CASSFQGAGTGELFF
CDR3 DNA: TGTGCCAGCAGTTTCCAGGGGGCCGGAACCGGGGAGCTGTTTTTT

clone size: once
J gene: TRBJ1-1
D gene: -
V gene: TRBV2
CDR3 protein: CASSVHSLNTEAFF
CDR3 DNA: TGTGCCAGCAGTGTGCACAGTCTGAACACTGAAGCTTTCTTT

clone size: -
J gene: TRBJ1-2
D gene: -
V gene: TRBV30
CDR3 protein: CAWSSYSYGYTF
CDR3 DNA: TGTGCCTGGTCGAGTTATTCCTATGGCTACACCTTC

clone size: -
J gene: TRBJ2-5
D gene: -
V gene: TRBV3-1/TRBV3-2
CDR3 protein: CASSQDWVDGQETQYF
CDR3 DNA: TGTGCCAGCAGCCAAGATTGGGTCGACGGTCAAGAGACCCAGTACTTC

clone size: -
J gene: TRBJ1-2
D gene: -
V gene: TRBV30
CDR3 protein: CAWSVPYESSARGYTF
CDR3 DNA: TGTGCCTGGAGTGTACCGTATGAGAGTTCCGCTCGTGGCTACACCTTC

clone size: -
J gene: TRBJ1-2
D gene: -
V gene: TRBV6-6
CDR3 protein: CASSTGRGYTF
CDR3 DNA: TGTGCCAGCAGTACGGGAAGGGGCTACACCTTC

clone size: -
J gene: TRBJ1-4
D gene: -
V gene: TRBV20-1
CDR3 protein: CSASLSEKLFF
CDR3 DNA: TGCAGTGCTAGCCTCTCAGAAAAACTGTTTTTT

clone size: -
J gene: TRBJ2-7
D gene: -
V gene: TRBV7-9
CDR3 protein: CASSASREGHYEQYF
CDR3 DNA: TGTGCCAGCAGCGCCTCCAGGGAAGGGCACTACGAGCAGTACTTC

clone size: -
J gene: TRBJ1-2
D gene: -
V gene: TRBV7-8
CDR3 protein: CASSLLTVFGDGYTF
CDR3 DNA: TGTGCCAGCAGCTTACTCACCGTCTTTGGGGATGGCTACACCTTC

clone size: once
J gene: TRBJ2-5
D gene: TRBD1
V gene: TRBV28
CDR3 protein: CASSFPEGQGGTIGETQYF
CDR3 DNA: TGTGCCAGCAGTTTCCCGGAGGGACAGGGGGGAACCATAGGGGAGACCCAGTACTTC

clone size: -
J gene: TRBJ1-1
D gene: -
V gene: TRBV27
CDR3 protein: CASSPRGVNTEAFF
CDR3 DNA: TGTGCCAGCAGTCCCCGGGGAGTGAACACTGAAGCTTTCTTT

clone size: -
J gene: TRBJ1-5
D gene: TRBD1
V gene: TRBV28
CDR3 protein: CASSLAGTVGPNQPQHF
CDR3 DNA: TGTGCCAGCAGTTTAGCTGGGACAGTGGGGCCTAATCAGCCCCAGCATTTT

clone size: -
J gene: TRBJ2-5
D gene: TRBD2
V gene: TRBV3-1/TRBV3-2
CDR3 protein: CASSHNPAGVETQYF
CDR3 DNA: TGTGCCAGCAGCCACAATCCAGCGGGAGTGGAGACCCAGTACTTC

clone size: medium-sized
J gene: TRBJ2-1
D gene: TRBD2
V gene: TRBV27
CDR3 protein: CASSPPSGGAYEQFF
CDR3 DNA: TGTGCCAGCAGCCCCCCTAGCGGGGGGGCGTATGAGCAGTTCTTC

clone size: -
J gene: TRBJ2-7
D gene: TRBD2
V gene: TRBV25-1
CDR3 protein: CASSVGTSGSYEQYF
CDR3 DNA: TGTGCCAGCAGTGTCGGGACTAGCGGCAGCTACGAGCAGTACTTC

clone size: -
J gene: TRBJ2-7
D gene: -
V gene: TRBV15
CDR3 protein: CATSRDYGTGFGEQYF
CDR3 DNA: TGTGCCACCAGCAGAGATTACGGGACCGGGTTTGGGGAGCAGTACTTC

clone size: -
J gene: TRBJ2-2
D gene: -
V gene: TRBV20-1
CDR3 protein: CSAAYGELFF
CDR3 DNA: TGCAGTGCAGCCTACGGGGAGCTGTTTTTT

clone size: -
J gene: TRBJ2-5
D gene: -
V gene: TRBV5-1
CDR3 protein: CASSLDIQETQYF
CDR3 DNA: TGCGCCAGCAGCTTGGACATCCAAGAGACCCAGTACTTC

clone size: once
J gene: TRBJ1-4
D gene: TRBD1
V gene: TRBV15
CDR3 protein: CATSRDRGQGPLNEKLFF
CDR3 DNA: TGTGCCACCAGCAGAGATAGGGGACAGGGGCCACTAAATGAAAAACTGTTTTTT

clone size: once
J gene: TRBJ1-1
D gene: -
V gene: TRBV19
CDR3 protein: CASSIVGRRNTEAFF
CDR3 DNA: TGTGCCAGTAGTATAGTAGGACGGAGGAACACTGAAGCTTTCTTT

clone size: -
J gene: TRBJ1-1
D gene: TRBD1
V gene: TRBV5-1
CDR3 protein: CASSVGTAEAFF
CDR3 DNA: TGCGCCAGCAGCGTGGGGACAGCTGAAGCTTTCTTT

clone size: -
J gene: TRBJ2-7
D gene: -
V gene: TRBV24-1
CDR3 protein: CATSAGSYEQYF
CDR3 DNA: TGTGCCACCAGTGCTGGGTCCTACGAGCAGTACTTC

clone size: -
J gene: TRBJ2-1
D gene: TRBD2
V gene: TRBV6-2/TRBV6-3
CDR3 protein: CASSLGGSYNEQFF
CDR3 DNA: TGTGCCAGCAGTTTGGGGGGGTCCTACAATGAGCAGTTCTTC

clone size: -
J gene: TRBJ2-2
D gene: TRBD2
V gene: TRBV7-2
CDR3 protein: CASSLAGGGALGVLFF
CDR3 DNA: TGTGCCAGCAGCTTAGCAGGCGGGGGGGCCTTGGGCGTGCTGTTTTTT

clone size: -
J gene: TRBJ1-5
D gene: -
V gene: TRBV18
CDR3 protein: CASSFSVQGPQHF
CDR3 DNA: TGTGCCAGCTCATTCAGTGTACAAGGGCCCCAGCATTTT

clone size: few
J gene: TRBJ2-7
D gene: TRBD2
V gene: TRBV7-9
CDR3 protein: CASSPPPGREGLEQYF
CDR3 DNA: TGTGCCAGCAGCCCCCCGCCTGGGCGGGAGGGCCTCGAGCAGTACTTC

clone size: -
J gene: TRBJ1-1
D gene: TRBD1
V gene: TRBV24-1
CDR3 protein: CATSGSTGGITEAFF
CDR3 DNA: TGTGCCACCAGTGGCTCGACAGGGGGAATTACTGAAGCTTTCTTT

clone size: -
J gene: TRBJ1-4
D gene: -
V gene: TRBV3-1/TRBV3-2
CDR3 protein: CASSQVGAPEKLFF
CDR3 DNA: TGTGCCAGCAGCCAAGTGGGGGCGCCTGAAAAACTGTTTTTT

clone size: -
J gene: TRBJ1-2
D gene: -
V gene: TRBV6-5
CDR3 protein: CASSYGGGYGYTF
CDR3 DNA: TGTGCCAGCAGTTACGGGGGGGGCTATGGCTACACCTTC

clone size: few
J gene: TRBJ2-7
D gene: TRBD2
V gene: TRBV7-2
CDR3 protein: CASSLVGASGTYEQYF
CDR3 DNA: TGTGCCAGCAGCTTAGTGGGGGCTAGCGGGACCTACGAGCAGTACTTC

clone size: -
J gene: TRBJ2-1
D gene: -
V gene: TRBV7-2
CDR3 protein: CASSLGTGYNEQFF
CDR3 DNA: TGTGCCAGCAGCTTAGGAACAGGATACAATGAGCAGTTCTTC

clone size: -
J gene: TRBJ2-7
D gene: TRBD2
V gene: TRBV11-2
CDR3 protein: CASSAGLAGGGQYF
CDR3 DNA: TGTGCCAGCAGCGCGGGACTAGCGGGAGGAGGGCAGTACTTC

clone size: -
J gene: TRBJ1-1
D gene: -
V gene: TRBV28
CDR3 protein: CASSLFRGYTEAFF
CDR3 DNA: TGTGCCAGCAGTTTGTTTCGGGGATACACTGAAGCTTTCTTT

clone size: -
J gene: TRBJ2-1
D gene: -
V gene: TRBV18
CDR3 protein: CASSPGVGNPDEQFF
CDR3 DNA: TGTGCCAGCTCACCGGGGGTAGGGAACCCAGATGAGCAGTTCTTC

clone size: -
J gene: TRBJ2-7
D gene: -
V gene: TRBV7-6
CDR3 protein: CASSIFGGERRQYF
CDR3 DNA: TGTGCCAGCAGCATCTTTGGGGGCGAGAGGCGGCAGTACTTC

clone size: -
J gene: TRBJ1-2
D gene: -
V gene: TRBV23-1
CDR3 protein: CASSQVSPEGFSYGYTF
CDR3 DNA: TGCGCCAGCAGTCAAGTCTCGCCGGAAGGGTTTAGCTATGGCTACACCTTC

clone size: -
J gene: TRBJ1-1
D gene: -
V gene: TRBV15
CDR3 protein: CATSTLGGDNMNTEAFF
CDR3 DNA: TGTGCCACCAGCACCCTCGGGGGCGATAACATGAACACTGAAGCTTTCTTT

clone size: -
J gene: TRBJ2-7
D gene: -
V gene: TRBV6-5
CDR3 protein: CASRVGGKYEQYF
CDR3 DNA: TGTGCCAGCAGGGTAGGGGGGAAGTACGAGCAGTACTTC